The source of this T cell receptor (beta chain) is a study of blood T cell repertoires in COVID-19. Germline CDR1 is SGHTA and CDR2 is FQGNSA. Trimming cost V 4 bases and J 3 bases; bases outside gene matches: 12. The CDR3 loop spans 17 amino acids. Some clones are missing from TCRdb's copy, which holds only in-frame ones; the method was immunoSEQ multiplex PCR. There are about 35,000 clones in the sample; around 77% occur only once, and more than 15% lies in the top ten. This chain uses TRBV7-2 with TRBJ2-1, with 7 bases fitting TRBD2. The specimen sequenced was peripheral blood. The receptor comes from a human donor in a cohort sampled during active COVID-19. CDR3 in amino acids: CASSSKRGPALYNEQFF. In DNA, the CDR3 is TGTGCCAGCAGCTCAAAGCGGGGCCCTGCCCTCTACAATGAGCAGTTCTTC.